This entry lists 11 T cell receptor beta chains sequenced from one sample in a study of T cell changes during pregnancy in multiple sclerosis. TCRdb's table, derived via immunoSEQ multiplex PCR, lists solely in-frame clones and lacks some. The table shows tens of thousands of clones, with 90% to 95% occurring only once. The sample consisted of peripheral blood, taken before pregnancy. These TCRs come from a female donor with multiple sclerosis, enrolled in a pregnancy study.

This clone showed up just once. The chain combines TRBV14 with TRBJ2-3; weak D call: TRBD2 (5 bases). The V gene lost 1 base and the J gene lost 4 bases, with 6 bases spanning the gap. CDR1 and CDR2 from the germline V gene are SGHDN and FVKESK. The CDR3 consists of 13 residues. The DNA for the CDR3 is TGTGCCAGCAGCCAAGGGGGAGCAGATACGCAGTATTTT. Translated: CASSQGGADTQYF.

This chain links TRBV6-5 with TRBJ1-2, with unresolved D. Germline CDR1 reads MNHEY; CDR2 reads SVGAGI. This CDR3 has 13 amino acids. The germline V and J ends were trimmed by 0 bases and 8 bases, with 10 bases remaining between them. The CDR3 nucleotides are TGTGCCAGCAGTTACTCGAGGGAGGAAGGCTACACCTTC. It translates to CASSYSREEGYTF.

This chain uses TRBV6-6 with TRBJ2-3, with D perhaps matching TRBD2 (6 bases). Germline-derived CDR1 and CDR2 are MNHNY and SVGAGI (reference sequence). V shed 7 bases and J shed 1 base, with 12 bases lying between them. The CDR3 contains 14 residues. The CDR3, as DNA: TGTGCCAGCACTCTTGGCGGGGGCACAGATACGCAGTATTTT. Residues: CASTLGGGTDTQYF.

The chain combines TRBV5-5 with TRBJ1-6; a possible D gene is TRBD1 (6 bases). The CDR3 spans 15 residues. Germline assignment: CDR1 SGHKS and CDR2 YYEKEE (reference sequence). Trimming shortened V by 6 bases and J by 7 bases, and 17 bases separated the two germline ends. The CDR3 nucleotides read TGTGCCAGCACCCTTAGGACAGCCTTCAATTCACCCCTCCACTTT. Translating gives CASTLRTAFNSPLHF.

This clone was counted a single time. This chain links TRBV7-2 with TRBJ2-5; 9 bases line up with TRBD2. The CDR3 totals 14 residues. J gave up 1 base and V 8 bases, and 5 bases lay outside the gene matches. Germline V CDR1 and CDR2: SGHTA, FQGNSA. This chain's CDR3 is CASFSGGPQETQYF. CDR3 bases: TGTGCCAGCTTTAGCGGGGGTCCCCAAGAGACCCAGTACTTC.

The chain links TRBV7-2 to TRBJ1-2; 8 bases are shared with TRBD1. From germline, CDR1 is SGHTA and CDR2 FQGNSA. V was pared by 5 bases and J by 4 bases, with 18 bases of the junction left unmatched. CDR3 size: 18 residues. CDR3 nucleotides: TGTGCCAGCAGCCCTACCTCGGGTTCGCAGGGGGCCCCCTATGGCTACACCTTC. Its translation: CASSPTSGSQGAPYGYTF.

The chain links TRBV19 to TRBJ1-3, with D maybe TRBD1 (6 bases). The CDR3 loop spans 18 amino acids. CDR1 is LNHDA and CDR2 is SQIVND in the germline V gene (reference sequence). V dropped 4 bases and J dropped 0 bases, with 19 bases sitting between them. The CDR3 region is CASSTPQGFGASGNTIYF. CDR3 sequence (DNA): TGTGCCAGTAGTACCCCACAGGGCTTCGGAGCCTCTGGAAACACCATATATTTT.

CDR3 nucleotide sequence: TGTGCCAGCAGCAAAGGGACAGGGAGAAGAGCGGGGCAGCCCCAGCATTTT. It yields the protein CASSKGTGRRAGQPQHF. The chain recombines TRBV21-1 with TRBJ1-5; the table names TRBD1, a call not compared with the DNA. TRBV21-1 is designated a pseudogene. The CDR3 covers 17 residues.

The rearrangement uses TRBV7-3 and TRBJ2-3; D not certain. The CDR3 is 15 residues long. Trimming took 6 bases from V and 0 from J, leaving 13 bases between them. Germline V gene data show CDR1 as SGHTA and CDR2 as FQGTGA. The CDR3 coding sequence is TGTGCCAGCAGAGACTTGCCCCTAAGCACAGATACGCAGTATTTT. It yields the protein CASRDLPLSTDTQYF.

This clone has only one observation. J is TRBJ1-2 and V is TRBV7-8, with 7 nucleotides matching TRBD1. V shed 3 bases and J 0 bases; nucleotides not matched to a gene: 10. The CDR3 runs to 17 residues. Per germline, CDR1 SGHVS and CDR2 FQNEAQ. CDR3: CASSLIRRGGPNYGYTF. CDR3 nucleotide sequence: TGTGCCAGCAGCTTGATAAGGAGAGGGGGCCCTAACTATGGCTACACCTTC.

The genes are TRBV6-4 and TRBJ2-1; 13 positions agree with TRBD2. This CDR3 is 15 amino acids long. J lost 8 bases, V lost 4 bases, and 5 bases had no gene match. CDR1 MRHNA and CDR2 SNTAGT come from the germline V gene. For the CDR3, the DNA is TGTGCCAGCAGTGGACTAGCGGGGGGAGGTGATGAGCAGTTCTTC. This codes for CASSGLAGGGDEQFF.